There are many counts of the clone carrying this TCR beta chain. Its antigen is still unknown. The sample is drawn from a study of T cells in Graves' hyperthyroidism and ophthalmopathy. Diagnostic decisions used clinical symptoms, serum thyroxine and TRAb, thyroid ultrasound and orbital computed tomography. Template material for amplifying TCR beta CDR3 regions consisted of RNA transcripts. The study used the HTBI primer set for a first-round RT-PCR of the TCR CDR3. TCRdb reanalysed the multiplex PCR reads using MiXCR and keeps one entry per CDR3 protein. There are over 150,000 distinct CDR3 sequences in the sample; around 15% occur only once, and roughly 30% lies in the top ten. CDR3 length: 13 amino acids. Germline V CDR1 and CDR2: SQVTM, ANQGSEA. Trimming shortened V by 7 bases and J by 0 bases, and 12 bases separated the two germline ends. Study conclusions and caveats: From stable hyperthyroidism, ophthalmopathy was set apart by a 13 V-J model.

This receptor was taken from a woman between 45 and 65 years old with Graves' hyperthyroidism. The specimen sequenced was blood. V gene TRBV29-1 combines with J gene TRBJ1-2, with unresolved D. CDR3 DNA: TGCAGCGGCGCGACACGCACTAACTATGGCTACACCTTC. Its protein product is CSGATRTNYGYTF.